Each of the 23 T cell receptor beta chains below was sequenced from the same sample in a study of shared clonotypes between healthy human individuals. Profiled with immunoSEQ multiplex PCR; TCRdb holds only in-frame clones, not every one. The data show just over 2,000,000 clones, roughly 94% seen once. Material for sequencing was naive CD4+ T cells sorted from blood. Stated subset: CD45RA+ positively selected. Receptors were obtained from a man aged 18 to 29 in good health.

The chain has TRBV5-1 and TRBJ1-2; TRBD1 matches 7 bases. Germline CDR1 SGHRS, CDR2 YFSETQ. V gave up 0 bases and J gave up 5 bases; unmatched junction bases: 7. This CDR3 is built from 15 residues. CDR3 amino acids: CASSLEGQALYGYTF. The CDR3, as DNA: TGCGCCAGCAGCTTGGAAGGACAGGCGCTTTATGGCTACACCTTC.

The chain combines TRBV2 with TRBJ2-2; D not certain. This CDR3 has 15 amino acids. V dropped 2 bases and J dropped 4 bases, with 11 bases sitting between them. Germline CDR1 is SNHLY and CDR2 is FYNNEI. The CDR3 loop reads CASSERHQGTGELFF. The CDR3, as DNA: TGTGCCAGCAGTGAAAGGCACCAAGGCACCGGGGAGCTGTTTTTT.

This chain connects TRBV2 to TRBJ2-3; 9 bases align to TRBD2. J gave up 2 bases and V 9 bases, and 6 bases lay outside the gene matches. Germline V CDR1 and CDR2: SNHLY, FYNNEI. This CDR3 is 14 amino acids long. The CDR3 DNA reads TGTGCCAGTTTTAGCGGGAGATTCACAGATACGCAGTATTTT. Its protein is CASFSGRFTDTQYF.

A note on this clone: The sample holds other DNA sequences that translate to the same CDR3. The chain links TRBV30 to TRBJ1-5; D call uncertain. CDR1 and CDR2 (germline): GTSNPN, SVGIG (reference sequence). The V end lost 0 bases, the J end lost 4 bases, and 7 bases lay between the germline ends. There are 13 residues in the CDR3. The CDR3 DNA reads TGTGCCTGGAGTGTCTCCGGGAATCAGCCCCAGCATTTT. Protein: CAWSVSGNQPQHF.

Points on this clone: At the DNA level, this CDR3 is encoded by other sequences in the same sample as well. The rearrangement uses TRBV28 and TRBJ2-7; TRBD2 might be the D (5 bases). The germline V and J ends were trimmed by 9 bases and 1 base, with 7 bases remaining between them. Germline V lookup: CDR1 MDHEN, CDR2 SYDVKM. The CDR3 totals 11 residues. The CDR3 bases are TGTGCCAGTCGGGGTTCCTACGAGCAGTACTTC. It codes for CASRGSYEQYF.

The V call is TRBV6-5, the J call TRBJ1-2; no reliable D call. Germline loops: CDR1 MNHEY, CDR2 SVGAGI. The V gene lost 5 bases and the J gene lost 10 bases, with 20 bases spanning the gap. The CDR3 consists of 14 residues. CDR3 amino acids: CASSRTAGSYTYTF. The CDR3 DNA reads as TGTGCCAGCAGTCGGACGGCCGGGTCCTATACCTACACCTTC.

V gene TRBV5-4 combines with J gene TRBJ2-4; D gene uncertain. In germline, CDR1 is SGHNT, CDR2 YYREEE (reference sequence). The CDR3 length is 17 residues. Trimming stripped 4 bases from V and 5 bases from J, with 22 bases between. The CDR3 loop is CASSRRSGSFGENIQYF. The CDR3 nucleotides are TGTGCCAGCAGCCGAAGGTCTGGTAGCTTTGGGGAAAACATTCAGTACTTC.

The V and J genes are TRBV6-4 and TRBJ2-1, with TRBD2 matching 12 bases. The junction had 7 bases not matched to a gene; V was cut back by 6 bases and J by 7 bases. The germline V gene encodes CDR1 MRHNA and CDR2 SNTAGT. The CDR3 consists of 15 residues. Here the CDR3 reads CASRRLAGEVNEQFF. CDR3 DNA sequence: TGTGCCAGCAGGCGACTAGCGGGAGAAGTGAATGAGCAGTTCTTC.

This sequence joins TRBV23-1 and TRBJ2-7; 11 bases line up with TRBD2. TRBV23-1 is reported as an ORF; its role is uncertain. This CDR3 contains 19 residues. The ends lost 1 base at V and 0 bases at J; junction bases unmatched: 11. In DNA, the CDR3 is TGCGCCAGCAGTCAATGCACTAGCGGGAGCAAGAGGGGCTCCTACGAGCAGTACTTC. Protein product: CASSQCTSGSKRGSYEQYF.

CDR3 region: CATQQGFQETQYF. CDR3 sequence (DNA): TGTGCCACCCAACAGGGGTTCCAAGAGACCCAGTACTTC. This sequence joins TRBV10-3 and TRBJ2-5; 7 nucleotides match TRBD1. Trimming at V came to 10 bases and at J to 1 base, leaving 6 bases not matched to a gene. CDR1 and CDR2 from the germline V gene are ENHRY and SYGVKD. CDR3 size: 13 residues.

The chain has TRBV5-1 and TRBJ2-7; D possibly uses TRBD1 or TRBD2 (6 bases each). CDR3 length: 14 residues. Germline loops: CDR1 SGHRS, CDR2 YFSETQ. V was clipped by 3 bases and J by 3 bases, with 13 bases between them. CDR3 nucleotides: TGCGCCAGCAGCTCGACAGGAGGGAACTACGAGCAGTACTTC. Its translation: CASSSTGGNYEQYF. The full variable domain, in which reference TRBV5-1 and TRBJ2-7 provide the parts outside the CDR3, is KAGVTQTPRYLIKTRGQQVTLSCSPISGHRSVSWYQQTPGQGLQFLFEYFSETQRNKGNFPGRFSGRQFSNSRSEMNVSTLELGDSALYLCASSSTGGNYEQYFGPGTRLTVT.

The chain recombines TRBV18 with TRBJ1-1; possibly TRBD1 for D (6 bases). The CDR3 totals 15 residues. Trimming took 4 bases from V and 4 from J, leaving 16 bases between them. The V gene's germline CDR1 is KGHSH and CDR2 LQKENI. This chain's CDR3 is CASSLSGQFFTEAFF. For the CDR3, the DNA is TGTGCCAGCTCACTTAGCGGACAGTTTTTCACTGAAGCTTTCTTT.

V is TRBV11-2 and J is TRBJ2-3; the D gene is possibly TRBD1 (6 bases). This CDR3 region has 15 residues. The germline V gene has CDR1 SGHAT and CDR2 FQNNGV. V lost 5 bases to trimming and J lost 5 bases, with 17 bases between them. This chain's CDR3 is CASSPRVGAIDTQYF. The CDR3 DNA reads TGTGCCAGCAGCCCCCGAGTGGGGGCTATAGATACGCAGTATTTT.

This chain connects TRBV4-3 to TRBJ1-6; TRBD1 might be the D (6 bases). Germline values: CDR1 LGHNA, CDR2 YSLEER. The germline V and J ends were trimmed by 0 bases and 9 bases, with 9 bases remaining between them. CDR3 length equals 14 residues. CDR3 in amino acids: CASSQEQGGSPLHF. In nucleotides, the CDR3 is TGCGCCAGCAGCCAAGAACAGGGTGGTTCACCCCTCCACTTT.

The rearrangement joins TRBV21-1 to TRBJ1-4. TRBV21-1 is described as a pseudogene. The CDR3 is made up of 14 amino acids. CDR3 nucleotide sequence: TGTGCCAGCAGCAAGACCCGCCCCGGCGAAAAACTGTTTTTT. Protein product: CASSKTRPGEKLFF.

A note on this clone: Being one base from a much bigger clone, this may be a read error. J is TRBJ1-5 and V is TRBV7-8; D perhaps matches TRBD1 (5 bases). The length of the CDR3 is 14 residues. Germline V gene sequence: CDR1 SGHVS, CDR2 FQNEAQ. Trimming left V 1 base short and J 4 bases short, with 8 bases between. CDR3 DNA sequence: TGTGCCAGCAGCTTAGAGACAGAGAATCAGCCCCAGCATTTT. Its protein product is CASSLETENQPQHF.

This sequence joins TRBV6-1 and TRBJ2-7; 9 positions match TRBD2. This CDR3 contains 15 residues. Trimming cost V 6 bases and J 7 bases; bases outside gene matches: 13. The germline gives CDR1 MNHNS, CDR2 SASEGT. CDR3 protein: CASSFSSGDQGEQYF. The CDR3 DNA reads TGTGCCAGCAGCTTCTCTAGCGGGGACCAAGGGGAGCAGTACTTC.

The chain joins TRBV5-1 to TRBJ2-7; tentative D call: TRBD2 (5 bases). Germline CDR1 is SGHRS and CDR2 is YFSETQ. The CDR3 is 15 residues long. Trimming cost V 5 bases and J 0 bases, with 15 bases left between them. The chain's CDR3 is CASSQYPGSSYEQYF. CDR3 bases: TGCGCCAGCAGTCAGTATCCGGGGAGCTCCTACGAGCAGTACTTC.

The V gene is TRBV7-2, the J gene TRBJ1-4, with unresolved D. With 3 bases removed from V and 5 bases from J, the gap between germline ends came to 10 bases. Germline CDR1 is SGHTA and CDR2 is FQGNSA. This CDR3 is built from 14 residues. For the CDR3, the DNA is TGTGCCAGCAGCTTGGCGACTGCAAATGAAAAACTGTTTTTT. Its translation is CASSLATANEKLFF.

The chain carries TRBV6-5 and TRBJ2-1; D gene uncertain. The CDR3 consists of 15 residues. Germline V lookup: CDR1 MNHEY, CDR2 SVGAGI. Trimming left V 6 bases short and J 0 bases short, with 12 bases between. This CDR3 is CASRPGESSYNEQFF. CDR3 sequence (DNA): TGTGCCAGCAGGCCTGGGGAAAGCTCCTACAATGAGCAGTTCTTC.

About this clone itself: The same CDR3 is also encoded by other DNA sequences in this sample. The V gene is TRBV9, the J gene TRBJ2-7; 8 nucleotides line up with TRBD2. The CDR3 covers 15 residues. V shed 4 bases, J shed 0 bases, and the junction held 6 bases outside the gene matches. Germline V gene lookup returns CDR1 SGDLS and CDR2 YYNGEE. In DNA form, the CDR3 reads TGTGCCAGCAGCCTAACTAGCGGATCCTCCTACGAGCAGTACTTC. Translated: CASSLTSGSSYEQYF.

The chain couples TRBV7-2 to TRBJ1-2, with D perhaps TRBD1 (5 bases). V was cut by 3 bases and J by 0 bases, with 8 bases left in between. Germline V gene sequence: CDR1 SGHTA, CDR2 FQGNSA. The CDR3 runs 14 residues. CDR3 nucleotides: TGTGCCAGCAGCTTGGACATATCTAACTATGGCTACACCTTC. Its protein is CASSLDISNYGYTF.

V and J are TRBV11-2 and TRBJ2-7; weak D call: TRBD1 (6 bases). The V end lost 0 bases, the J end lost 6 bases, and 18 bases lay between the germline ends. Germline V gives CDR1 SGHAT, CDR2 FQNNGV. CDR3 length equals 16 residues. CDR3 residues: CASSLDRWPQGTEQYF. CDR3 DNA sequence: TGTGCCAGCAGCTTAGATCGTTGGCCCCAGGGGACCGAGCAGTACTTC.